Described below is a single T cell receptor (beta chain) sequence and its context. The CDR3 is made up of 18 amino acids. The V gene's germline CDR1 is SGHTA and CDR2 FQGNSA. V shed 1 base and J shed 6 bases, with 24 bases lying between them. Profiling relied on immunoSEQ multiplex PCR, and the TCRdb table lists in-frame clones only, not all of them. The profile shows some 47,000 clones, 85% to 90% of them singletons. This specimen belongs to a study of T cell changes during pregnancy in multiple sclerosis. This chain joins TRBV7-2 and TRBJ2-5; possibly TRBD2 for D (7 bases). This specimen consisted of peripheral blood, obtained in the first trimester of pregnancy. The TCR sequence derives from a female donor with multiple sclerosis, enrolled in a pregnancy study. The CDR3 spells CASSLGGGGVGLLKTQYF. The CDR3 coding sequence is TGTGCCAGCAGCTTAGGGGGGGGCGGGGTGGGTCTGTTGAAGACCCAGTACTTC.